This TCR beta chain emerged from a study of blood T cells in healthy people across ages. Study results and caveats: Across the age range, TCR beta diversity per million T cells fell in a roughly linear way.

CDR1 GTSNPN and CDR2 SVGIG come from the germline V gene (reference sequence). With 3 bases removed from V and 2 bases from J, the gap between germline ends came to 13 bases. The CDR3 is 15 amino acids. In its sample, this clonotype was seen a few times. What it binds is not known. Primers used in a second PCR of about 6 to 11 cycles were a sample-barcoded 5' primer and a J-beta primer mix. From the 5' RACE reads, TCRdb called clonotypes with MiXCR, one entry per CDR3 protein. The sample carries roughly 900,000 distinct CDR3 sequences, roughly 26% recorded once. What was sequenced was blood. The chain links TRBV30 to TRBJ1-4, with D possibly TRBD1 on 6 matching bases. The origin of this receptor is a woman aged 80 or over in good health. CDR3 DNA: TGTGCCTGGAGGGCACAGGGAATCACTAATGAAAAACTGTTTTTT. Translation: CAWRAQGITNEKLFF.